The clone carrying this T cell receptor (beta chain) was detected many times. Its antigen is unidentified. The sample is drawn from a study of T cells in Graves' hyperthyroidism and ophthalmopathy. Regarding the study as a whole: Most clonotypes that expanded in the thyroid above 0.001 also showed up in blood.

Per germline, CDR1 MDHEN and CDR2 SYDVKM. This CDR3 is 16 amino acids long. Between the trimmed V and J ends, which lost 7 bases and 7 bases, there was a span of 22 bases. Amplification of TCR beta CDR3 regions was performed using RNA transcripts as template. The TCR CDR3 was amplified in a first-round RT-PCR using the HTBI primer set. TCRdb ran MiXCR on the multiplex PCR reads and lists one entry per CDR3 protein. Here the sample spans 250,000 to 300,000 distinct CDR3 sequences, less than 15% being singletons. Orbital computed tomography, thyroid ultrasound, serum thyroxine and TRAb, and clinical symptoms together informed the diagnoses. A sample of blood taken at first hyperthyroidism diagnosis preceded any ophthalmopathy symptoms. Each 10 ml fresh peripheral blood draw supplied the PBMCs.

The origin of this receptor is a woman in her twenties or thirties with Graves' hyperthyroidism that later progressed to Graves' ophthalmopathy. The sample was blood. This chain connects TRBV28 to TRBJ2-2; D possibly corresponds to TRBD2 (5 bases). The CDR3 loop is CASTPPGGGLNGELFF. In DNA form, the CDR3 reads TGTGCCAGCACCCCCCCCGGAGGAGGACTTAACGGGGAGCTGTTTTTT.